A selection of T cell receptor beta chains follows, all from one sample in a study of human thymus T cells. The assay was immunoSEQ multiplex PCR, and TCRdb's table has in-frame clones only and misses some. Seen here are some 120,000 clones, about 93% observed once, and the top ten hold less than 0.03%. The specimen sequenced was thymus tissue. Source of these receptors: a boy less than two years old with a congenital heart defect but otherwise immunologically healthy. Both conserved end residues are part of each CDR3. A D gene is named only where the DNA matches it firmly. Where a row states a size, it is once, few, many or the class of an expanded clone; other rows omit it.

j_call clone_size d_call v_call cdr3_aa cdr3_nt
TRBJ2-4 . . TRBV4-2 CASSQRADNPKNIQYF TGTGCCAGCAGCCAGAGGGCGGACAATCCCAAAAACATTCAGTACTTC
TRBJ2-3 . . TRBV7-2 CASSSYRDSQITDTQYF TGTGCCAGCAGCTCATATCGGGACTCCCAGATCACAGATACGCAGTATTTT
TRBJ1-2 . . TRBV19 CASSIGLSHGYTF TGTGCCAGTAGTATAGGCCTTTCCCATGGCTACACCTTC
TRBJ2-3 . TRBD2 TRBV6-6 CASIRTSGGAADTQYF TGTGCCAGCATTCGGACTAGCGGGGGGGCTGCAGATACGCAGTATTTT
TRBJ1-4 . . TRBV4-2 CASSQARARARNEKLFF TGTGCCAGCAGTCAAGCACGAGCTCGGGCGCGAAATGAAAAACTGTTTTTT
TRBJ2-7 . . TRBV11-2 CASRALGGNYEQYF TGTGCCAGCAGAGCTTTAGGTGGGAACTACGAGCAGTACTTC
TRBJ1-3 . . TRBV9 CASSVDVGGTGNTIYF TGTGCCAGCAGCGTAGATGTAGGAGGTACTGGAAACACCATATATTTT
TRBJ2-4 . . TRBV15 CATSRAARQPNIQYF TGTGCCACCAGCAGAGCGGCCCGCCAGCCAAACATTCAGTACTTC
TRBJ2-7 . . TRBV4-3 CASSPTGRPYEQYF TGCGCCAGCAGTCCGACAGGGAGGCCCTACGAGCAGTACTTC
TRBJ1-1 . . TRBV19 CASGVDTEAFF TGTGCCAGTGGGGTCGACACTGAAGCTTTCTTT
TRBJ1-1 . . TRBV6-1 CASRMGAAEAFF TGTGCCAGCAGAATGGGGGCGGCTGAAGCTTTCTTT
TRBJ2-2 . TRBD1 TRBV10-1 CASSETGQGSGELFF TGCGCCAGCAGTGAGACGGGACAGGGATCCGGGGAGCTGTTTTTT
TRBJ1-5 . TRBD1 TRBV4-1 CASSQDVPDRGQPQHF TGCGCCAGCAGCCAAGACGTACCGGACAGGGGCCAGCCCCAGCATTTT
TRBJ1-3 . . TRBV19 CASSALPGRDTIYF TGTGCCAGTAGTGCGCTACCGGGTCGGGACACCATATATTTT
TRBJ2-7 . . TRBV30 CAWSVRGGSYEQYF TGTGCCTGGAGTGTGAGGGGGGGATCCTACGAGCAGTACTTC
TRBJ2-3 . TRBD1 TRBV6-7 CASSYSTGQGKTDTQYF TGTGCCAGCAGTTACTCGACGGGACAGGGTAAAACAGATACGCAGTATTTT
TRBJ2-7 . . TRBV7-7 CASSLKSGYEQYF TGTGCCAGCAGCTTGAAGAGCGGCTACGAGCAGTACTTC
TRBJ1-1 . . TRBV29-1 CSVPCGGKNAEAFF TGCAGCGTTCCTTGCGGGGGGAAGAACGCTGAAGCTTTCTTT
TRBJ2-3 . TRBD2 TRBV6-6 CASSSSGGSYTQYF TGTGCCAGCAGTTCTAGCGGGGGTTCGTATACGCAGTATTTT
TRBJ2-3 . . TRBV5-6 CASSCRDIRGDTQYF TGTGCCAGCAGCTGCCGGGACATAAGGGGAGATACGCAGTATTTT
TRBJ1-2 . TRBD1 TRBV28 CASSLDRGRYGYTF TGTGCCAGCAGCTTGGACAGGGGAAGGTATGGCTACACCTTC
TRBJ2-5 . . TRBV4-2 CASSQEPRYQRRYQETQYF TGTGCCAGCAGCCAAGAACCACGGTACCAGCGAAGGTACCAAGAGACCCAGTACTTC
TRBJ2-7 . . TRBV7-8 CASSYQASYEQYF TGTGCCAGCAGCTACCAGGCCTCCTACGAGCAGTACTTC
TRBJ1-5 . . TRBV28 CASSLGQPQHF TGTGCCAGCAGTTTAGGTCAGCCCCAGCATTTT
TRBJ1-2 . . TRBV28 CASLPPGGSHYGYTF TGTGCCAGCTTACCCCCCGGGGGCTCTCACTATGGCTACACCTTC
TRBJ1-3 once . TRBV18 CATKGNAGENTIYF TGTGCCACCAAGGGGAATGCAGGGGAGAACACCATATATTTT